Following are 27 T cell receptor beta chains from one sample sequenced in a study of cytomegalovirus exposure and HLA in healthy donors. A multiplex PCR was run with 60 Vbeta primers and 13 Jbeta primers. TCRdb's copy holds only in-frame clones and misses some; the assay was immunoSEQ multiplex PCR. The repertoire has 150,000 to 200,000 clones, just over 75% of them found once; the top ten carry around 2%. The sample consisted of PBMCs. The receptor source for this set is a woman aged 30 to 39 in good health and CMV-seropositive.

This chain connects TRBV6-1 to TRBJ1-5; 10 nucleotides line up with TRBD1. Trimming took 6 bases from V and 5 from J; bases not matched to a gene: 7. This CDR3 region has 15 residues. Per the germline V gene, CDR1 is MNHNS and CDR2 is SASEGT. CDR3 sequence: CASSGRDRGYQPQHF. For the CDR3, the DNA is TGTGCCAGCAGCGGCCGGGACAGGGGCTATCAGCCCCAGCATTTT.

V usage is TRBV27 and J usage is TRBJ1-6, with D unclear. The germline V and J ends were trimmed by 6 bases and 17 bases, with 20 bases remaining between them. Germline CDR1 reads MNHEY; CDR2 reads SMNVEV (reference sequence). The CDR3 runs to 13 residues. CDR3 in amino acids: CASRPTAGWAFHF. CDR3 in DNA: TGTGCCAGCAGACCCACAGCGGGTTGGGCCTTCCACTTT.

This clone was observed a handful of times. The chain combines TRBV29-1 with TRBJ2-5; 7 nucleotides match TRBD2. Germline V gene sequence: CDR1 SQVTM, CDR2 ANQGSEA. V dropped 4 bases and J dropped 5; count of bases not matched to a gene: 13. This CDR3 has 15 residues. Here the CDR3 reads CSVGTEILGGETQYF. DNA for the CDR3: TGCAGCGTTGGGACTGAAATTTTGGGGGGGGAGACCCAGTACTTC.

This clone was detected only a few times. Other DNA sequences in this sample translate to the same CDR3. The chain carries TRBV5-6 and TRBJ1-1, with 7 bases aligning to TRBD1. The CDR3 contains 13 residues. V was clipped by 1 base and J by 5 bases; unmatched bases: 2. Germline CDR1 reads SGHDT; CDR2 reads YYEEEE. Here the CDR3 reads CASSLSGGTEAFF. For the CDR3, the DNA is TGTGCCAGCAGCTTGTCAGGGGGTACTGAAGCTTTCTTT.

In its sample, this clone was seen a few times. The junction departs from germline at one end; a sequencing error may be responsible. The chain couples TRBV29-1 to TRBJ1-1, with a tentative D call TRBD1 (6 bases). The CDR3 length is 8 residues. CDR1 is SQVTM and CDR2 is ANQGSEA in the germline V gene. CDR3 in amino acids: CSVGDRTF. DNA for the CDR3: TGCAGCGTTGGTGACAGGACTTTT.

The rearrangement joins TRBV19 to TRBJ1-2; D remains ambiguous. The CDR3 covers 16 residues. The germline gives CDR1 LNHDA, CDR2 SQIVND (reference sequence). V dropped 3 bases and J dropped 5 bases, with 19 bases sitting between them. The CDR3 bases are TGTGCCAGTAGTATTTTAGAGAACAGAGACCCATATGGCTACACCTTC. It is translated as CASSILENRDPYGYTF.

This chain links TRBV6-6 with TRBJ1-1; 7 bases fit TRBD1. The CDR3 is made up of 14 amino acids. Germline CDR1 reads MNHNY; CDR2 reads SVGAGI (reference sequence). V dropped 4 bases and J dropped 7; count of bases not matched to a gene: 9. The CDR3 DNA reads TGTGCCAGCAGTTCCCAAGGGACAGTTAATGAAGCTTTCTTT. It codes for CASSSQGTVNEAFF.

J is TRBJ1-1 and V is TRBV27; D call uncertain. This CDR3 spans 14 amino acids. CDR1 is MNHEY, CDR2 SMNVEV, per germline (reference sequence). Trimming removed 4 bases from V and 3 bases from J, with 12 bases in between. The CDR3 DNA is TGTGCCAGCAGTTCAAGGATGCGGGACACTGAAGCTTTCTTT. Residues: CASSSRMRDTEAFF.

This CDR3 is CASSLWPPGQSPLHF. The CDR3 coding sequence is TGTGCCAGCAGCTTGTGGCCCCCTGGACAATCACCCCTCCACTTT. The genes are TRBV5-6 and TRBJ1-6; possibly TRBD1 for D (5 bases). The length of the CDR3 is 15 residues. Trimming left V 1 base short and J 10 bases short, with 15 bases between. In germline, CDR1 is SGHDT, CDR2 YYEEEE. The entire variable domain, with the rest obtained from reference TRBV5-6 and TRBJ1-6, is as follows: DAGVTQSPTHLIKTRGQQVTLRCSPKSGHDTVSWYQQALGQGPQFIFQYYEEEERQRGNFPDRFSGHQFPNYSSELNVNALLLGDSALYLCASSLWPPGQSPLHFGNGTRLTVT.

The J gene is TRBJ2-1, the V gene TRBV2, with 9 bases identical to TRBD2. The germline CDR1 and CDR2 sequences are SNHLY and FYNNEI. V gave up 6 bases and J gave up 2 bases; unmatched junction bases: 8. The CDR3 has 16 residues. The CDR3 here is CASRTTSGGTYNEQFF. The DNA for the CDR3 is TGTGCCAGCAGGACCACAAGCGGGGGGACCTACAATGAGCAGTTCTTC.

This chain uses TRBV4-1 with TRBJ1-1, with D maybe TRBD1 (6 bases). The CDR3 spans 14 residues. Germline V CDR1 and CDR2: MGHRA, YSYEKL. The V and J ends lost 3 bases and 10 bases respectively, with 18 bases between them. The DNA of the CDR3 is TGCGCCAGCAGCCATATCACAGGGTCGGCTGGAGCTTTCTTT. It specifies CASSHITGSAGAFF.

CDR3 in amino acids: CAWREWGGPREQYF. The CDR3 DNA is TGTGCCTGGAGAGAGTGGGGGGGGCCGCGCGAGCAGTACTTC. The chain recombines TRBV30 with TRBJ2-7; weak D call: TRBD2 (7 bases). V lost 3 bases to trimming and J lost 6 bases, with 18 bases between them. This CDR3 has 14 residues. Germline CDR1 is GTSNPN and CDR2 is SVGIG (reference sequence).

The genes are TRBV19 and TRBJ1-2, with TRBD1 identical over 7 bases. V lost 5 bases and J lost 4; bases outside the gene matches: 4. From germline, CDR1 is LNHDA and CDR2 SQIVND (reference sequence). The CDR3 runs to 13 residues. The CDR3 region is CASSHRGSYGYTF. CDR3 coding DNA: TGTGCCAGTAGTCACAGGGGAAGCTATGGCTACACCTTC.

The chain links TRBV7-2 to TRBJ1-2; possible D gene TRBD1, 6 bases. V was trimmed by 6 bases and J by 8 bases, leaving 16 bases between them. Germline V gene lookup returns CDR1 SGHTA and CDR2 FQGNSA. This CDR3 is built from 13 residues. The CDR3 reads CASSFYQGSGYTF. CDR3 nucleotide sequence: TGTGCCAGCAGTTTTTACCAGGGGTCCGGCTACACCTTC. Variable domain in full (rest from reference TRBV7-2 and TRBJ1-2): GAGVSQSPSNKVTEKGKDVELRCDPISGHTALYWYRQSLGQGLEFLIYFQGNSAPDKSGLPSDRFSAERTGGSVSTLTIQRTQQEDSAVYLCASSFYQGSGYTFGSGTRLTVV.

CDR3 sequence: CASSLGQTYGYTF. The CDR3 DNA sequence: TGTGCCAGCAGCTTGGGACAGACCTATGGCTACACCTTC. The rearrangement joins TRBV7-9 to TRBJ1-2, with 7 bases matching TRBD1. The germline V gene has CDR1 SEHNR and CDR2 FQNEAQ (reference sequence). V dropped 3 bases and J dropped 4; count of bases not matched to a gene: 2. The CDR3 extends over 13 amino acids.

This clone has a handful of counts. This sequence joins TRBV7-9 and TRBJ2-3; 9 bases line up with TRBD1. V was clipped by 3 bases and J by 3 bases; unmatched bases: 4. The CDR3 covers 15 residues. The V gene's germline CDR1 is SEHNR and CDR2 FQNEAQ (reference sequence). Here the CDR3 DNA reads TGTGCCAGCAGCTTCGGGACAGGGCAGACAGATACGCAGTATTTT. Encoded protein: CASSFGTGQTDTQYF.

This CDR3 is CASSLASGGRTDTQYF. The CDR3, as DNA: TGCGCCAGCAGCTTGGCAAGCGGGGGACGCACAGATACGCAGTATTTT. The chain employs TRBV5-1 and TRBJ2-3, with TRBD2 identical over 8 bases. In germline, CDR1 is SGHRS, CDR2 YFSETQ. The V and J ends lost 0 bases and 1 base, in that order; junction bases with no gene match: 4. This CDR3 has 16 amino acids.

The rearrangement joins TRBV9 to TRBJ1-6, with D possibly matching TRBD1 (5 bases). The CDR3 loop spans 16 amino acids. The V gene lost 0 bases and the J gene lost 6 bases, with 13 bases spanning the gap. Per the germline V gene, CDR1 is SGDLS and CDR2 is YYNGEE. CDR3 in DNA: TGTGCCAGCAGCGTAGGCTCCCAGGGTGTTAATTCACCCCTCCACTTT. Translating gives CASSVGSQGVNSPLHF.

The gene calls are TRBV7-9 and TRBJ2-1; D call uncertain. This CDR3 region has 14 residues. Trimming stripped 5 bases from V and 2 bases from J, with 10 bases between. The V gene's germline CDR1 is SEHNR and CDR2 FQNEAQ (reference sequence). This chain's CDR3 is CASSIGEAYNEQFF. CDR3 in DNA: TGTGCCAGCAGCATAGGTGAGGCCTACAATGAGCAGTTCTTC.

This chain links TRBV2 with TRBJ1-1; no clear D. This CDR3 has 13 amino acids. V lost 7 bases and J 1 base, leaving 10 bases between the germline ends. In germline, CDR1 is SNHLY, CDR2 FYNNEI. The CDR3 nucleotides are TGTGCCAGCACCGGGGAGGGGAACACTGAAGCTTTCTTT. Protein sequence: CASTGEGNTEAFF.

This clone was detected only a few times. The chain uses TRBV5-1 and TRBJ2-1; no clear D gene. Trimming cost V 0 bases and J 5 bases, with 6 bases left between them. CDR1 is SGHRS and CDR2 is YFSETQ in the germline V gene. The CDR3 covers 13 residues. The CDR3 DNA reads as TGCGCCAGCAGCTTGGGGGCCCACAATGAGCAGTTCTTC. Residues: CASSLGAHNEQFF.

On this clone itself: The junction and the germline gene differ at one end; a read error may be behind it. V usage is TRBV5-4 and J usage is TRBJ2-7; D ambiguous. Germline-derived CDR1 and CDR2 are SGHNT and YYREEE (reference sequence). CDR3 length: 15 amino acids. For the CDR3, the DNA is TGTGCCAGCAGATTGGGTACATATGATTCCTACGAGCAGTACTTC. This encodes CASRLGTYDSYEQYF.

The rearrangement joins TRBV18 to TRBJ2-3; 7 positions agree with TRBD1. Germline loops: CDR1 KGHSH, CDR2 LQKENI. V lost 3 bases, J lost 0 bases, and 3 bases stayed unmatched. The CDR3 extends over 15 amino acids. The CDR3 DNA reads TGTGCCAGCTCACCCCTGACAGGGAGCACAGATACGCAGTATTTT. As protein: CASSPLTGSTDTQYF.

The J gene is TRBJ1-2, the V gene TRBV10-1; TRBD1 might be the D (6 bases). Trimming removed 4 bases at V and 7 bases at J, with 16 bases between. The germline V gene encodes CDR1 WNHNN and CDR2 SYGVQD (reference sequence). The CDR3 has 14 amino acids. The CDR3, as DNA: TGCGCCAGCAGTGCAGGGGCAGGGTTTGGTGGCTACACCTTC. Translation: CASSAGAGFGGYTF.

This clone was observed many times. The chain employs TRBV27 and TRBJ1-4, with D tentatively TRBD1 (6 bases). CDR1 MNHEY and CDR2 SMNVEV come from the germline V gene (reference sequence). The V end lost 0 bases, the J end lost 8 bases, and 13 bases lay between the germline ends. This CDR3 comprises 15 residues. CDR3: CASSLSTGSGEKLFF. The CDR3 nucleotides are TGTGCCAGCAGTTTATCTACAGGGTCGGGCGAAAAACTGTTTTTT.

The chain couples TRBV7-2 to TRBJ2-1; 9 bases line up with TRBD1. The germline V gene encodes CDR1 SGHTA and CDR2 FQGNSA. This CDR3 is built from 16 residues. V dropped 5 bases and J dropped 7; count of bases not matched to a gene: 12. The CDR3: CASSPRQGGRKNEQFF. The CDR3 DNA is TGTGCCAGCAGCCCCCGACAGGGGGGTCGGAAAAATGAGCAGTTCTTC. Supplemented by reference TRBV7-2 and TRBJ2-1, the full variable domain reads GAGVSQSPSNKVTEKGKDVELRCDPISGHTALYWYRQSLGQGLEFLIYFQGNSAPDKSGLPSDRFSAERTGGSVSTLTIQRTQQEDSAVYLCASSPRQGGRKNEQFFGPGTRLTVL.

This clone was recorded a few times. The rearrangement uses TRBV4-3 and TRBJ1-2; possibly TRBD1 for D (5 bases). The germline gives CDR1 LGHNA, CDR2 YSLEER. The CDR3 runs 15 residues. V lost 0 bases and J lost 1, with 9 bases in between. In nucleotides, the CDR3 is TGCGCCAGCAGCCAAGAGCAGGGTTTTAACTATGGCTACACCTTC. It yields the protein CASSQEQGFNYGYTF.